Presented here are 24 T cell receptor beta chains from one specimen sequenced in a study of T cell responses to AZD1222 COVID-19 vaccine. TCRdb's table, derived via immunoSEQ multiplex PCR, lists solely in-frame clones and lacks some. The sample holds roughly 100,000 clones, more than 75% seen once. The material was peripheral blood, obtained on day 0 of AZD1222 vaccination. The receptors originated from an adult in good health.

This sequence joins TRBV27 and TRBJ2-7; tentatively, D is TRBD1 or TRBD2 (5 bases each). Germline CDR1 MNHEY, CDR2 SMNVEV (reference sequence). The CDR3 sequence is 15 residues long. Between the trimmed V and J ends, which lost 5 bases and 3 bases, there was a span of 17 bases. The CDR3 loop reads CASSQGPSRHYEQYF. The CDR3 DNA reads as TGTGCCAGCAGTCAGGGACCGTCCAGGCACTACGAGCAGTACTTC.

This clone was seen just once. This chain joins TRBV6-6 and TRBJ2-7; no reliable D call. The CDR3 has 15 residues. Germline-derived CDR1 and CDR2 are MNHNY and SVGAGI (reference sequence). V dropped 2 bases and J dropped 4 bases, with 15 bases sitting between them. The CDR3 sequence is CASSYPDVVGYEQYF. The CDR3 DNA follows: TGTGCCAGCAGTTACCCGGATGTAGTCGGGTACGAGCAGTACTTC.

V and J are TRBV6-2 or TRBV6-3 and TRBJ2-5; weak D call: TRBD1 (5 bases). The CDR3 has 13 amino acids. Trimming removed 6 bases at V and 5 bases at J, with 13 bases between. CDR1 is MNHEY and CDR2 is SVGEGT in the germline V gene. The CDR3, as DNA: TGTGCCAGCAGCGAAATAGGGGTGGAGACCCAGTACTTC. Amino acid sequence: CASSEIGVETQYF.

The chain is built from TRBV7-9 and TRBJ1-4; D unresolved. The V gene's germline CDR1 is SEHNR and CDR2 FQNEAQ (reference sequence). The CDR3 is 16 residues long. Trimming shortened V by 5 bases and J by 1 base, and 14 bases separated the two germline ends. CDR3 coding DNA: TGTGCCAGCAGCCCTCAGTCGTGGAGAACTAATGAAAAACTGTTTTTT. As protein: CASSPQSWRTNEKLFF. The variable domain in full, completed from reference TRBV7-9 and TRBJ1-4, reads DTGVSQNPRHKITKRGQNVTFRCDPISEHNRLYWYRQTLGQGPEFLTYFQNEAQLEKSRLLSDRFSAERPKGSFSTLEIQRTEQGDSAMYLCASSPQSWRTNEKLFFGSGTQLSVL.

In this sample, this clone turned up once. The CDR3 bases are TGTGCCAGCAGCGTACAGTGGGACTATAATTCACCCCTCCACTTT. Protein sequence: CASSVQWDYNSPLHF. This chain connects TRBV7-2 to TRBJ1-6; D uncertain. The germline CDR1 and CDR2 sequences are SGHTA and FQGNSA. CDR3 length: 15 amino acids. Trimming removed 5 bases at V and 3 bases at J, with 11 bases between.

Only a few counts were recorded for this clone. The chain uses TRBV7-2 and TRBJ1-2; tentatively, D is TRBD1 (6 bases). The CDR3 is 14 amino acids. In germline, CDR1 is SGHTA, CDR2 FQGNSA. Trimming took 1 base from V and 5 from J, leaving 11 bases between them. As DNA, the CDR3 is TGTGCCAGCAGCTTAGGGGTGAGGGGGTATGGCTACACCTTC. Its translation: CASSLGVRGYGYTF.

The rearrangement joins TRBV15 to TRBJ2-7, with 7 bases aligning to TRBD1. V shed 3 bases and J 5 bases; nucleotides not matched to a gene: 4. CDR3 size: 13 residues. Germline values: CDR1 LNHNV, CDR2 YYDKDF (reference sequence). CDR3 sequence: CATSRGQTDEQYF. The CDR3 DNA sequence: TGTGCCACCAGCAGGGGACAGACGGACGAGCAGTACTTC.

The table lists this clone with a count of one. The rearrangement links TRBV19 to TRBJ2-6, with D possibly being TRBD1 (5 bases). This CDR3 has 16 amino acids. The germline V gene has CDR1 LNHDA and CDR2 SQIVND (reference sequence). The ends were cut back, 4 bases at V and 0 bases at J, with 10 bases in the middle. Here the CDR3 reads CASSNTGGSGANVLTF. The CDR3 DNA reads TGTGCCAGTAGTAATACAGGCGGCTCTGGGGCCAACGTCCTGACTTTC.

The chain combines TRBV19 with TRBJ1-3; D unresolved. The CDR3 length is 15 residues. The V gene lost 2 bases and the J gene lost 2 bases, with 10 bases spanning the gap. CDR1 LNHDA and CDR2 SQIVND come from the germline V gene (reference sequence). The CDR3 loop reads CASSIRDLAGNTIYF. The CDR3 DNA reads TGTGCCAGTAGTATAAGGGATCTAGCTGGAAACACCATATATTTT.

The chain combines TRBV3-1 (or the pseudogene TRBV3-2) with TRBJ2-1; TRBD2 matches 10 bases. Looked up from germline, CDR1 is LGHDT and CDR2 is YNNKEL (reference sequence). J lost 3 bases, V lost 3 bases, and 5 bases had no gene match. The CDR3 covers 16 residues. CDR3 sequence reads: CASSQRAGGGYNEQFF. DNA of the CDR3: TGTGCCAGCAGCCAGAGAGCGGGAGGGGGCTACAATGAGCAGTTCTTC.

The chain joins TRBV19 to TRBJ1-1; no clear D. CDR1 is LNHDA, CDR2 SQIVND, per germline (reference sequence). This CDR3 is 13 amino acids long. Between the trimmed V and J ends, which lost 6 bases and 1 base, there was a span of 9 bases. The chain's CDR3 is CASRSSTNTEAFF. The CDR3 DNA reads as TGTGCCAGTAGAAGTTCTACGAACACTGAAGCTTTCTTT. The full variable domain, in which reference TRBV19 and TRBJ1-1 provide the parts outside the CDR3, is DGGITQSPKYLFRKEGQNVTLSCEQNLNHDAMYWYRQDPGQGLRLIYYSQIVNDFQKGDIAEGYSVSREKKESFPLTVTSAQKNPTAFYLCASRSSTNTEAFFGQGTRLTVV.

The V gene is TRBV5-1, the J gene TRBJ1-2; D gene uncertain. The CDR3 sequence is 13 residues long. The V gene lost 0 bases and the J gene lost 3 bases, with 6 bases spanning the gap. Germline CDR1 is SGHRS and CDR2 is YFSETQ. The chain's CDR3 is CASSLGGHYGYTF. CDR3 sequence (DNA): TGCGCCAGCAGCTTGGGAGGGCACTATGGCTACACCTTC.

This clone is a singleton in its sample. This chain joins TRBV11-3 and TRBJ2-4; D is unclear. The CDR3 contains 12 residues. V was cut by 5 bases and J by 11 bases, with 13 bases left in between. The germline gives CDR1 SGHNT, CDR2 YENEEA. The CDR3 DNA reads TGTGCCAGCAGCCAGGACCCATACGTTCAGTACTTC. This translates into CASSQDPYVQYF.

The rearrangement links TRBV13 to TRBJ2-7; 9 bases map to TRBD2. Germline CDR1 is PRHDT and CDR2 is FYEKMQ (reference sequence). V was clipped by 4 bases and J by 4 bases; unmatched bases: 17. The CDR3 is 18 residues long. CDR3 bases: TGTGCCAGCAGCTCTCTAACTTCTCTAGCGGGACAACAGTACGAGCAGTACTTC. Residues: CASSSLTSLAGQQYEQYF.

CDR3 protein: CASSLGQGWNTEAFF. CDR3 coding DNA: TGTGCCAGCAGCTTGGGACAGGGCTGGAACACTGAAGCTTTCTTT. The chain carries TRBV5-8 and TRBJ1-1; 7 positions match TRBD1. CDR1 and CDR2 (germline): SGHTS, YDEGEE. Trimming took 0 bases from V and 1 from J; bases not matched to a gene: 3. CDR3 length: 15 amino acids.

This chain links TRBV6-5 with TRBJ2-7, with D hard to call. The CDR3 has 11 residues. Germline CDR1 reads MNHEY; CDR2 reads SVGAGI. V lost 6 bases to trimming and J lost 2 bases, with 5 bases between them. Written as DNA, the CDR3 is TGTGCCAGCAGGGAGACCTACGAGCAGTACTTC. Translation gives CASRETYEQYF.

V is TRBV6-5 and J is TRBJ1-2; 7 bases match TRBD1. Germline CDR1 is MNHEY and CDR2 is SVGAGI. The CDR3 runs to 12 residues. V was clipped by 7 bases and J by 6 bases; unmatched bases: 5. This chain's CDR3 is CASKTGVDGYTF. CDR3 in DNA: TGTGCCAGCAAAACAGGGGTCGATGGCTACACCTTC.

V and J are TRBV19 and TRBJ1-2; D uncertain. V was cut by 3 bases and J by 2 bases, with 16 bases left in between. Per the germline V gene, CDR1 is LNHDA and CDR2 is SQIVND (reference sequence). The CDR3 is 16 residues long. The CDR3 coding sequence is TGTGCCAGTAGTATCATGGCAGGCTTACCGAACTATGGCTACACCTTC. Translating it yields CASSIMAGLPNYGYTF. Combining the CDR3 with reference TRBV19 and TRBJ1-2 gives the whole variable domain DGGITQSPKYLFRKEGQNVTLSCEQNLNHDAMYWYRQDPGQGLRLIYYSQIVNDFQKGDIAEGYSVSREKKESFPLTVTSAQKNPTAFYLCASSIMAGLPNYGYTFGSGTRLTVV.

The gene calls are TRBV5-6 and TRBJ2-3; 11 nucleotides agree with TRBD2. The V segment lost 3 bases and the J segment 1 base; nucleotides outside the gene matches: 4. The CDR3 is 16 amino acids. In germline, CDR1 is SGHDT, CDR2 YYEEEE. The CDR3 loop reads CASSYGLAGGTDTQYF. The CDR3 nucleotides read TGTGCCAGCAGCTACGGACTAGCGGGTGGCACAGATACGCAGTATTTT.

This chain's CDR3 is CASSLGGDYNQPQHF. Written as DNA, the CDR3 is TGCGCCAGCAGCTTGGGAGGGGACTACAATCAGCCCCAGCATTTT. The chain combines TRBV5-1 with TRBJ1-5, with D maybe TRBD1 (5 bases). The CDR3 runs 15 residues. Germline-derived CDR1 and CDR2 are SGHRS and YFSETQ. Trimming cost V 0 bases and J 3 bases, with 10 bases left between them.

DNA for the CDR3: TGTGCCAGCAGTCTCGGGCGCTTGGAGACCCAGTACTTC. It specifies CASSLGRLETQYF. This sequence joins TRBV28 and TRBJ2-5; D unclear. Trimming removed 5 bases at V and 5 bases at J, with 12 bases between. The CDR3 has 13 amino acids. From germline, CDR1 is MDHEN and CDR2 SYDVKM.

This chain links TRBV13 with TRBJ2-1; D call uncertain. Germline CDR1 PRHDT, CDR2 FYEKMQ (reference sequence). This CDR3 region has 17 residues. With 1 base removed from V and 0 bases from J, the gap between germline ends came to 13 bases. The CDR3 nucleotides are TGTGCCAGCAGCTTAGCGGTAGGTTTGGGCTCCTACAATGAGCAGTTCTTC. This sequence encodes CASSLAVGLGSYNEQFF.

This rearrangement joins TRBV9 to TRBJ1-2; unclear D gene. Per germline, CDR1 SGDLS and CDR2 YYNGEE. CDR3 size: 13 residues. With 7 bases removed from V and 7 bases from J, the gap between germline ends came to 17 bases. CDR3 residues: CASGGVIEGGYTF. The CDR3 bases are TGTGCCAGCGGCGGGGTTATAGAAGGTGGCTACACCTTC.

The genes are TRBV13 and TRBJ1-1, with a tentative D call TRBD1 (6 bases). CDR1 is PRHDT, CDR2 FYEKMQ, per germline (reference sequence). The V end lost 8 bases, the J end lost 3 bases, and 10 bases lay between the germline ends. The CDR3 runs 12 residues. CDR3 bases: TGTGCCAGCGGGACATTGGACACTGAAGCTTTCTTT. This encodes CASGTLDTEAFF.